What follows is one T cell receptor (beta chain) and its context. The antigen remains unidentified. The protocol was immunoSEQ multiplex PCR, while the TCRdb copy is restricted to in-frame clones and leaves out a portion. The sample carries approximately 1.5 million clones, approximately 98% recorded once. This sample is part of a study of shared clonotypes between healthy human individuals. Memory CD4+ cells were the fraction left after CD45RA+ naive selection. Study results and caveats: An anticipated effect of sequencing depth on clonotype sharing among donors was recognized. Only blood was sampled, and tissue TCR repertoires likely differ from blood ones. Against clonotypes common to all four donors, non-shared ones had lower generation probabilities.

Germline lookup yields CDR1 SGHDT and CDR2 YYEEEE. This CDR3 has 16 residues. With 3 bases clipped from V and 4 bases from J, the junction kept 3 bases outside the gene matches. This clonotype was obtained from a man aged 30-40 years in good health. The sequencing sample was made of naive CD4+ T cells sorted from blood. The subset denotes: CD45RA+ positively selected. The chain joins TRBV5-6 to TRBJ2-6; 11 positions agree with TRBD1. CDR3 region: CASSWDRGTGANVLTF. The CDR3 DNA reads TGTGCCAGCAGCTGGGACAGGGGGACGGGGGCCAACGTCCTGACTTTC.